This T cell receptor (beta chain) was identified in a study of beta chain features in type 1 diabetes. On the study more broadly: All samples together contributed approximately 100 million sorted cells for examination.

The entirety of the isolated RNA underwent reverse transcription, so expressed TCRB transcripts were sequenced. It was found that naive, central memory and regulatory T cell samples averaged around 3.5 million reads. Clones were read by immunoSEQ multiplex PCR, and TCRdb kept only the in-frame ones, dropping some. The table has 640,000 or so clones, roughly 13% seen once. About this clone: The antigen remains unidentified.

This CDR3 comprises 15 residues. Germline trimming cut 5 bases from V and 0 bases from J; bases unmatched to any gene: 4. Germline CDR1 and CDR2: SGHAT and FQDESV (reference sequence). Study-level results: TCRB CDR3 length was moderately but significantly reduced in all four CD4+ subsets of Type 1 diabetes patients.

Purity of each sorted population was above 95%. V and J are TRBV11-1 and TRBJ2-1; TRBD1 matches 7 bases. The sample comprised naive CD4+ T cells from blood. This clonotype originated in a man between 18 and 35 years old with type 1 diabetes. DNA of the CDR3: TGTGCCAGCAGCGAGGACAGGAGCTCCTACAATGAGCAGTTCTTC. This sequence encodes CASSEDRSSYNEQFF.